Sequencing of this T cell receptor beta chain was carried out in a study of T cells after yellow fever vaccination (dated 2019 in TCRdb). For context, the study as a whole: Libraries from fractions with low cell numbers were prepared with the SMART-Seq v4 Ultra Low Input RNA kit. To follow T-cell clones before and after primary and booster YFV17D yellow fever vaccination, bulk TCR alpha and beta repertoires were sequenced over time. The cohort comprised two healthy male donors, one aged 18 to 30 and one aged 30 to 39 years. Blood was collected at multiple timepoints before and after primary and secondary immunization, and bulk PBMC replicates and cell subsets were isolated. Study-wide findings and limitations: Computational filtering was required because FACS-sorted repertoires could contain abundant contaminating clonotypes from the bulk population. The study included only two donors, which limits how far the findings can be generalized. The secondary T-cell response was found to be weaker but faster than the primary response, with a peak reached on day 5 rather than on day 15. A small fraction of clonotypes appeared in both the CD4 and CD8 compartments, likely as a result of convergent recombination. Most clones expanded after primary vaccination (around 96% of CD4 and 80% to 90% of CD8) were re-detected after the booster, suggesting that broad memory maintenance occurred.

V has 5 bases trimmed and J has 4 bases trimmed; junction bases matching no gene number 19. Including the terminal cysteine and phenylalanine, the CDR3 comprises 18 residues. The only DNA kept is the CDR3, 54 bases in frame from the first base. CDR1 and CDR2 were assigned from the germline V gene (reference sequence) as DFQATT and SNEGSKA. Only a few counts were recorded for this clonotype. Its antigen remains unidentified. Base qualities are not provided; no much larger clone lies one nucleotide away. This sample's treatment or condition label indicates: live attenuated yellow fever vaccine strain. At every blood-draw timepoint, two biological replicates of bulk PBMCs were collected. A standard Ficoll-Paque protocol was used to isolate PBMCs from peripheral blood. TriZol was used to extract RNA from bulk PBMCs, CD4 and CD8 fractions, and dextramer-positive and dextramer-negative fractions. The sequencer was an Illumina NovaSeq 6000. Synthesis of TCR cDNA relied on 5'RACE template switching, a step that introduced a universal primer site along with unique molecular identifiers. Priming of cDNA synthesis was performed from both the TCR alpha and TCR beta constant segments. Library amplification used two PCR steps, and the second PCR step added sample barcodes and sequencing adapters. Sequencing of libraries was performed on Illumina HiSeq 2500 (2x100 bp) or NovaSeq (2x150 bp). Regarding the original processing steps: MIGEC handled demultiplexing of reads and collapsing into UMI consensus sequences, while MiXCR performed V(D)J alignment. Vaccine-responding clonotypes were identified with edgeR using replicate PBMC samples, with FDR below 0.01 and a log2 fold change above 5 up to day 15 being required. CD4 or CD8 identity was assigned to each bulk clonotype according to whether the clonotype was present at higher abundance in the sequenced CD4 repertoire or the sequenced CD8 repertoire. The public reads were reprocessed in TCRdb via fastp at Q25 and MiXCR, keeping in-frame beta chains. Duplicate CDR3 protein sequences are folded into a single record with the most common DNA and genes. The authors' filters were not applied to this entry. Here the sample has about 340,000 distinct CDR3 sequences; 3% to 4.5% occur a single time. The top ten clones comprise 20% to 25% of the sample.

The clonotype originates from a man aged 18 to 29 who received the YFV17D yellow fever vaccine. The sample consisted of PBMCs, taken 5 days after the yellow fever booster vaccination. This receptor chain uses TRBV20-1 and TRBJ2-5; 10 of the junction bases match TRBD2. The CDR3 amino acid sequence is: CSAPPLQRGGNLRETQYF. Read as DNA, the sequence is TGCAGTGCTCCACCACTCCAGCGGGGGGGCAATTTGAGAGAGACCCAGTACTTC.